Given below is one TCR beta chain in context. Its target is not known. CDR3 length: 14 residues. CDR1 is DFQATT and CDR2 is SNEGSKA in the germline V gene (reference sequence). Blood, approximately 2.3 ml, was drawn per donor. Total RNA from whole blood was isolated with no T cell sorting. The data stem from a study of monozygotic twins with inflammatory bowel disease. Study-level results: Using the inverse Simpson index, IBD patients had lower TCRbeta diversity than healthy co-twins.

No DNA is given; TCRdb re-called the 5' RACE reads and lists each CDR3 protein once. Recorded for this sample: just over 300,000 distinct CDR3 sequences. This TCR was sampled from a human donor with ulcerative colitis or Crohn's disease, or a healthy co-twin of an affected twin (not recorded which). Input material: blood. The rearrangement uses TRBV20-1 and TRBJ1-2. This CDR3 reads CSARDAGRTYGYTF.